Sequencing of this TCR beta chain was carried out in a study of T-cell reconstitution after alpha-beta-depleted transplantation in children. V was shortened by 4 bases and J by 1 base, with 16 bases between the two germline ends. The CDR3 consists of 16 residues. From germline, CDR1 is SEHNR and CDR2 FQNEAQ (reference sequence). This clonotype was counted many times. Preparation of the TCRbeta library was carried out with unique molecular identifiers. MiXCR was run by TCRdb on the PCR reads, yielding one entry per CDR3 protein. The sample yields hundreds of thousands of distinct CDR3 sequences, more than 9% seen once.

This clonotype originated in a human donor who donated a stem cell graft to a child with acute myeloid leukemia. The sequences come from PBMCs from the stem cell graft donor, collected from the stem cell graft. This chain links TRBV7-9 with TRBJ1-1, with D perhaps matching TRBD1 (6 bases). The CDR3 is CASSSPEVTGNTEAFF. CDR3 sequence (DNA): TGTGCCAGCAGCTCCCCTGAAGTGACAGGGAACACTGAAGCTTTCTTT.